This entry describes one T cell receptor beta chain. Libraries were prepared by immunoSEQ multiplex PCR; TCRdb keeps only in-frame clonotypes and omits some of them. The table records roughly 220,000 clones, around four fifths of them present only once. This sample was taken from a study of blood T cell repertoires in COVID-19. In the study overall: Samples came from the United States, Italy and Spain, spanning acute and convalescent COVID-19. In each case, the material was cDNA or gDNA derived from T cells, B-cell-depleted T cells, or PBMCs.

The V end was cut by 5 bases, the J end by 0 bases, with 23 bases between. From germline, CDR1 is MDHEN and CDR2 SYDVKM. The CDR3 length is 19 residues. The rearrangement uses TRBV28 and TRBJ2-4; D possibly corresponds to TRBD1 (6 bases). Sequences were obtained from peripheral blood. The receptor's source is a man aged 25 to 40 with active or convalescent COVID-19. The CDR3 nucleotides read TGTGCCAGCAGTACTCCGGGACACGAGAACTCTTTAGCCAAAAACATTCAGTACTTC. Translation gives CASSTPGHENSLAKNIQYF.